Each of the 29 T cell receptor beta chains below was sequenced from the same sample in a study of shared clonotypes between healthy human individuals. Repertoires were generated with immunoSEQ multiplex PCR, while TCRdb's copy carries only in-frame clones and drops some. The table shows 2 million to 2.5 million clones, with around 95% occurring only once. Sequenced sample: naive CD4+ T cells sorted from blood. Subset noted: CD45RA+ positively selected. The receptors here all came from a man aged 18 to 30 in good health.

The rearrangement uses TRBV7-2 and TRBJ1-6, with D unresolved. V dropped 5 bases and J dropped 4 bases, with 12 bases sitting between them. This CDR3 has 15 amino acids. Per the germline V gene, CDR1 is SGHTA and CDR2 is FQGNSA. The CDR3 nucleotides are TGTGCCAGCAGCCCCTCCGGCGGATATAATTCACCCCTCCACTTT. Encoded protein: CASSPSGGYNSPLHF.

The V and J genes are TRBV19 and TRBJ2-2; TRBD1 matches at 11 bases. Germline CDR1 LNHDA, CDR2 SQIVND (reference sequence). The CDR3 covers 14 residues. With V trimmed by 5 bases and J by 12 bases, 8 bases remained unmatched. The CDR3 sequence: CASSVGTGGDQLFF. The CDR3, as DNA: TGTGCCAGTAGTGTCGGGACAGGGGGGGACCAGCTGTTTTTT.

The chain couples TRBV9 to TRBJ2-7; 8 nucleotides line up with TRBD2. V was clipped by 2 bases and J by 2 bases; unmatched bases: 6. Germline CDR1 reads SGDLS; CDR2 reads YYNGEE. CDR3 length: 15 residues. The CDR3 DNA reads TGTGCCAGCAGCGTCGGGAGCGGGAGCGCCTACGAGCAGTACTTC. Protein sequence: CASSVGSGSAYEQYF.

Concerning this clone itself: The same CDR3 is also encoded by other DNA sequences in this sample. The J gene is TRBJ2-7, the V gene TRBV7-8, with a tentative D call TRBD2 (5 bases). Germline loops: CDR1 SGHVS, CDR2 FQNEAQ. Trimming took off 2 bases at V and 2 bases at J, with 7 bases between the two ends. CDR3 length: 13 residues. The CDR3 DNA reads TGTGCCAGCAGCTTAAGAGGGCCCTACGAGCAGTACTTC. Residues: CASSLRGPYEQYF.

The DNA of the CDR3 is TGTGCCAGCAGCCTCCGGGCTAGCGGGGGGAAAAAAGAGACCCAGTACTTC. Protein: CASSLRASGGKKETQYF. The genes are TRBV5-4 and TRBJ2-5, with TRBD2 matching 11 bases. The CDR3 is 17 amino acids. V was clipped by 4 bases and J by 3 bases; unmatched bases: 11. The germline CDR1 and CDR2 sequences are SGHNT and YYREEE (reference sequence).

To note about this clone: In the same sample, other DNA sequences code for this CDR3. The chain has TRBV5-4 and TRBJ2-5; 12 bases align to TRBD2. V dropped 0 bases and J dropped 2; count of bases not matched to a gene: 2. Per the germline V gene, CDR1 is SGHNT and CDR2 is YYREEE (reference sequence). CDR3 size: 16 residues. The CDR3 DNA sequence: TGTGCCAGCAGCTTGGGTCTAGCGGGGGGGCAAGAGACCCAGTACTTC. It yields the protein CASSLGLAGGQETQYF.

In nucleotides, the CDR3 is TGTGCCAGTAGTAGGGCCCATCCCTACGAGCAGTACTTC. It encodes CASSRAHPYEQYF. This chain joins TRBV19 and TRBJ2-7; D is unclear. This CDR3 is built from 13 residues. V lost 4 bases and J 2 bases, leaving 9 bases between the germline ends. Germline CDR1 and CDR2: LNHDA and SQIVND (reference sequence).

V and J are TRBV6-1 and TRBJ1-4; 10 bases match TRBD1. Germline loops: CDR1 MNHNS, CDR2 SASEGT. Losses at the gene ends were 6 bases for V and 6 bases for J; bases not matched to a gene: 4. The CDR3 totals 14 residues. The CDR3 nucleotides read TGTGCCAGCAGCGACAGGGGGCGCGATGAAAAACTGTTTTTT. Protein product: CASSDRGRDEKLFF.

V is TRBV15 and J is TRBJ1-2, with TRBD1 matching 9 bases. The CDR3 is 12 amino acids. V shed 8 bases, J shed 4 bases, and the junction held 2 bases outside the gene matches. Germline V gene sequence: CDR1 LNHNV, CDR2 YYDKDF (reference sequence). CDR3 bases: TGTGCCACCTGGGACAGGGTCTATGGCTACACCTTC. Its translation is CATWDRVYGYTF.

The rearrangement links TRBV30 to TRBJ1-1; D may be TRBD1 (5 bases). This CDR3 has 10 residues. CDR1 GTSNPN and CDR2 SVGIG come from the germline V gene (reference sequence). V was cut by 5 bases and J by 6 bases, with 7 bases left in between. The DNA for the CDR3 is TGTGCCTGGGGAGGGGCTGAAGCTTTCTTT. This gives the protein CAWGGAEAFF.

This clone was recorded a few times. V is TRBV30 and J is TRBJ1-1; D gene unclear. The CDR3 contains 11 residues. Per the germline V gene, CDR1 is GTSNPN and CDR2 is SVGIG (reference sequence). Trimming removed 1 base from V and 7 bases from J, with 7 bases in between. The CDR3 reads CAWSAGFEAFF. The DNA of the CDR3 is TGTGCCTGGAGTGCGGGCTTTGAAGCTTTCTTT.

This chain links TRBV18 with TRBJ2-3; a weak D match, TRBD1 (5 bases). Germline V gives CDR1 KGHSH, CDR2 LQKENI. V dropped 3 bases and J dropped 2 bases, with 15 bases sitting between them. There are 16 residues in the CDR3. CDR3 sequence (DNA): TGTGCCAGCTCACCGACAGAGACAATCCCCACAGATACGCAGTATTTT. Translation gives CASSPTETIPTDTQYF. The full variable domain, completed using reference TRBV18 and TRBJ2-3, is NAGVMQNPRHLVRRRGQEARLRCSPMKGHSHVYWYRQLPEEGLKFMVYLQKENIIDESGMPKERFSAEFPKEGPSILRIQQVVRGDSAAYFCASSPTETIPTDTQYFGPGTRLTVL.

The DNA of the CDR3 is TGTGCCATCAGTAGAAAAAGGGGTACACCATCGGCACCCCTCCACTTT. Amino acids: CAISRKRGTPSAPLHF. The V and J genes are TRBV10-3 and TRBJ1-6, with a weak D call TRBD1 (5 bases). Trimming took off 5 bases at V and 11 bases at J, with 22 bases between the two ends. Germline loops: CDR1 ENHRY, CDR2 SYGVKD. This CDR3 has 16 residues.

V gene TRBV2 combines with J gene TRBJ1-3; D is perhaps TRBD1 (5 bases). CDR3 length: 15 residues. V dropped 6 bases and J dropped 4 bases, with 16 bases sitting between them. Germline V gene data show CDR1 as SNHLY and CDR2 as FYNNEI. In DNA form, the CDR3 reads TGTGCCAGCAGATCGACAGCGAATTCAGGAAACACCATATATTTT. The encoded protein is CASRSTANSGNTIYF.

The chain uses TRBV7-9 and TRBJ2-7; 8 bases fit TRBD2. This CDR3 comprises 19 residues. CDR1 and CDR2 from the germline V gene are SEHNR and FQNEAQ (reference sequence). V shed 0 bases and J 4 bases; nucleotides not matched to a gene: 17. The CDR3 DNA sequence: TGTGCCAGCAGCTTAGCCGGGGCCCCACTAACCGGGACTAGATACGAGCAGTACTTC. Its protein is CASSLAGAPLTGTRYEQYF.

The chain combines TRBV10-2 with TRBJ2-3; maybe TRBD1 (6 bases). Germline-derived CDR1 and CDR2 are WSHSY and SAAADI. The CDR3 extends over 15 amino acids. Trimming removed 7 bases at V and 2 bases at J, with 16 bases between. The CDR3 is CASTPGQTYTDTQYF. CDR3 DNA sequence: TGCGCCAGCACCCCGGGACAAACCTACACAGATACGCAGTATTTT.

The V gene is TRBV5-5, the J gene TRBJ1-1, with D unclear. The CDR3 consists of 14 residues. Germline V gives CDR1 SGHKS, CDR2 YYEKEE (reference sequence). V lost 4 bases and J lost 3, with 13 bases in between. The CDR3 here is CASSPRLADTEAFF. In nucleotides, the CDR3 is TGTGCCAGCAGCCCTAGACTAGCTGACACTGAAGCTTTCTTT.

Only one count was recorded for this clone. The chain couples TRBV9 to TRBJ2-1; the match to TRBD2 covers 12 bases. The CDR3 length is 13 residues. V lost 0 bases, J lost 15 bases, and 4 bases stayed unmatched. From germline, CDR1 is SGDLS and CDR2 YYNGEE. The CDR3 spells CASSVDGTSGLFF. DNA for the CDR3: TGTGCCAGCAGCGTAGATGGGACTAGCGGGCTGTTCTTC.

This rearrangement joins TRBV6-1 to TRBJ1-5; possibly TRBD1 for D (5 bases). The CDR3 is 12 residues long. V was trimmed by 5 bases and J by 8 bases, leaving 10 bases between them. Germline V gives CDR1 MNHNS, CDR2 SASEGT. CDR3 amino acids: CASSRDGKPQHF. The CDR3 DNA reads TGTGCCAGCAGTAGGGACGGGAAGCCCCAGCATTTT.

This clone was counted once. At the DNA level, this CDR3 is encoded by other sequences in the same sample as well. The V and J genes are TRBV6-1 and TRBJ2-3; TRBD1 agrees at 7 bases. V was pared by 4 bases and J by 0 bases, with 1 base of the junction left unmatched. This CDR3 has 14 amino acids. The germline gives CDR1 MNHNS, CDR2 SASEGT. The CDR3 is CASSGQGSTDTQYF. CDR3 in DNA: TGTGCCAGCAGTGGACAGGGAAGCACAGATACGCAGTATTTT.

The chain has TRBV7-2 and TRBJ1-2; perhaps TRBD1 as D (6 bases). Trimming took 5 bases from V and 0 from J, leaving 10 bases between them. This CDR3 is built from 14 residues. The germline V gene encodes CDR1 SGHTA and CDR2 FQGNSA. The CDR3 bases are TGTGCCAGCAGCCGACAGGAGTCTAACTATGGCTACACCTTC. Its protein is CASSRQESNYGYTF.

The chain employs TRBV30 and TRBJ2-7, with 10 nucleotides matching TRBD1. The CDR3 is made up of 14 amino acids. V lost 0 bases and J lost 7; bases outside the gene matches: 6. Germline CDR1 is GTSNPN and CDR2 is SVGIG (reference sequence). CDR3 sequence reads: CAWSVGTGVKEQYF. DNA of the CDR3: TGTGCCTGGAGTGTAGGGACAGGGGTTAAAGAGCAGTACTTC.

This chain connects TRBV19 to TRBJ2-7; TRBD1 matches at 9 bases. CDR3 size: 16 residues. Germline CDR1 LNHDA, CDR2 SQIVND (reference sequence). V was pared by 4 bases and J by 2 bases, with 9 bases of the junction left unmatched. This CDR3 is CASSKIPGQGPYEQYF. CDR3 DNA: TGTGCCAGTAGTAAGATACCGGGACAGGGACCCTACGAGCAGTACTTC.

The chain links TRBV10-3 to TRBJ2-1, with no clear D. This CDR3 region has 13 residues. Germline V gene lookup returns CDR1 ENHRY and CDR2 SYGVKD. V lost 7 bases to trimming and J lost 4 bases, with 11 bases between them. The CDR3 sequence: CAINSVGYNEQFF. The CDR3 nucleotides read TGTGCCATCAACAGCGTGGGTTACAATGAGCAGTTCTTC.

V is TRBV5-4 and J is TRBJ2-6; 11 nucleotides match TRBD1. Germline V gene sequence: CDR1 SGHNT, CDR2 YYREEE (reference sequence). CDR3 length: 17 amino acids. The trim removed 4 bases at V and 3 bases at J, leaving 6 bases unmatched. CDR3 bases: TGTGCCAGCAGCCCCGGGACAGGGGGTTATGGGGCCAACGTCCTGACTTTC. This sequence encodes CASSPGTGGYGANVLTF.

V is TRBV11-3 and J is TRBJ1-6, with TRBD1 matching over 7 bases. Germline CDR1 and CDR2: SGHNT and YENEEA. J lost 13 bases, V lost 5 bases, and 8 bases had no gene match. There are 13 residues in the CDR3. CDR3 DNA sequence: TGTGCCAGCAGCCGAGGGACAGCTCAGCCCCTCCACTTT. As protein: CASSRGTAQPLHF.

This chain links TRBV5-4 with TRBJ1-1; no reliable D call. Trimming removed 2 bases from V and 1 base from J, with 3 bases in between. This CDR3 spans 12 amino acids. CDR1 is SGHNT, CDR2 YYREEE, per germline (reference sequence). This CDR3 is CASSFRNTEAFF. The CDR3 DNA follows: TGTGCCAGCAGCTTTAGGAACACTGAAGCTTTCTTT.

The rearrangement uses TRBV7-2 and TRBJ2-1; 10 bases align to TRBD2. This CDR3 contains 15 residues. Germline trimming cut 2 bases from V and 8 bases from J; bases unmatched to any gene: 6. Per the germline V gene, CDR1 is SGHTA and CDR2 is FQGNSA. CDR3 sequence reads: CASSLKRGGEHEQFF. CDR3 nucleotide sequence: TGTGCCAGCAGCTTAAAGCGGGGGGGTGAGCATGAGCAGTTCTTC.

The CDR3 loop is CASSVGAAGTGVEETQYF. The CDR3 DNA sequence: TGTGCCAGCAGCGTAGGGGCAGCCGGGACAGGGGTAGAAGAGACCCAGTACTTC. The chain recombines TRBV9 with TRBJ2-5, with 10 bases that match TRBD1. Germline CDR1 SGDLS, CDR2 YYNGEE. The CDR3 extends over 18 amino acids. The V and J ends lost 0 bases and 3 bases, in that order; junction bases with no gene match: 11.